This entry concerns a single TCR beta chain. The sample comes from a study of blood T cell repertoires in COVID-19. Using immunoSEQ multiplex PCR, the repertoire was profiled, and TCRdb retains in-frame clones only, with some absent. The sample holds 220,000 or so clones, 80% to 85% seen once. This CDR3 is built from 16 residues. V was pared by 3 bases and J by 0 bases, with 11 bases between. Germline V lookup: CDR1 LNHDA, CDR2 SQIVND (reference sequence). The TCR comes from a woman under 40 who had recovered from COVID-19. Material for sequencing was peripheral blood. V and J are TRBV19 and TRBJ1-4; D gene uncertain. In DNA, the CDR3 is TGTGCCAGTAGTATTGAGGGCTTCGCAACTAATGAAAAACTGTTTTTT. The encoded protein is CASSIEGFATNEKLFF.